A selection of T cell receptor beta chains follows, all from one sample in a study of immune evolution from preneoplasia to lung adenocarcinoma. Data came from immunoSEQ multiplex PCR; TCRdb stores just in-frame clones and leaves some out. Seen here are about 7,000 clones, roughly 80% observed once, and the top ten hold roughly 6.1%. The specimen was FFPE adjacent normal lung tissue. These receptors all come from a person aged 60-80 years with lung adenocarcinoma. CDR3s include the opening cysteine and the closing phenylalanine or tryptophan. The D gene is left open where the match is weak. Size is omitted from some rows. Given values are once, few, many or a class for expanded clones.

size: -; V: TRBV6-6; J: TRBJ2-3; D: TRBD1; DNA: TGTGCCAGCAGTCGCCGACAGGGTCGTTCCACAGATACGCAGTATTTT; CDR3: CASSRRQGRSTDTQYF
size: -; V: TRBV27; J: TRBJ2-5; D: -; DNA: TGTGCCAGCAGTTCACGAAAAGGAGAGACCCAGTACTTC; CDR3: CASSSRKGETQYF
size: -; V: TRBV10-3; J: TRBJ2-3; D: TRBD2; DNA: TGTGCCATCAGCAACCCTGATGTAGCGGGCGATACGCAGTATTTT; CDR3: CAISNPDVAGDTQYF
size: -; V: TRBV7-2; J: TRBJ2-7; D: TRBD2; DNA: TGTGCCAGCAGCTTAGCCCTAGCGGGCGCTGGGCAATACTTC; CDR3: CASSLALAGAGQYF
size: -; V: TRBV7-9; J: TRBJ1-5; D: -; DNA: TGTGCCAGCAGCTCCGACATCCAGCCCCAGCATTTT; CDR3: CASSSDIQPQHF
size: -; V: TRBV9; J: TRBJ1-2; D: -; DNA: TGTGCCAGCAGCGACATCCAGGGACGGGGCTACACCTTC; CDR3: CASSDIQGRGYTF
size: -; V: TRBV5-4; J: TRBJ2-7; D: TRBD2; DNA: TGTGCCAGCAGCCCGGGGGGTAGCGGGGGGTACGAGCAGTACTTC; CDR3: CASSPGGSGGYEQYF
size: -; V: TRBV9; J: TRBJ2-3; D: -; DNA: TGTGCCAGCAGCGTAGGAAGCACAGATACGCAGTATTTT; CDR3: CASSVGSTDTQYF
size: few; V: TRBV28; J: TRBJ2-1; D: -; DNA: TGTGCCAGCAGTTTCGACGATGAGCAGTTCTTC; CDR3: CASSFDDEQFF
size: -; V: TRBV6-5; J: TRBJ2-7; D: TRBD1; DNA: TGTGCCAGCAGCCCAGGGACAGGGCGGTACGAGCAGTACTTC; CDR3: CASSPGTGRYEQYF
size: -; V: TRBV5-1; J: TRBJ2-1; D: -; DNA: TGCGCCAGCAGGGTGGGGGGCGATGAGCAGTTCTTC; CDR3: CASRVGGDEQFF
size: -; V: TRBV20-1; J: TRBJ1-2; D: -; DNA: TGCAGTGCTGATCTGGACTATGGCTACACCTTC; CDR3: CSADLDYGYTF
size: -; V: TRBV18; J: TRBJ2-1; D: -; DNA: TGTGCCAGCTCAGCCTACAGTCCCAATGAGCAGTTCTTC; CDR3: CASSAYSPNEQFF
size: once; V: TRBV5-1; J: TRBJ2-3; D: -; DNA: TGCGCCAGCAGCCCCGTAGCACCCACAGATACGCAGTATTTT; CDR3: CASSPVAPTDTQYF
size: -; V: TRBV4-2; J: TRBJ2-7; D: TRBD2; DNA: TGTGCCAGCAGCGCCGGACTAGCGGACTCCTACGAGCAGTACTTC; CDR3: CASSAGLADSYEQYF
size: -; V: TRBV2; J: TRBJ2-3; D: TRBD2; DNA: TGTGCCAGCAGGACCTCTAGCGGCTCAGGGAATACGCAGTATTTT; CDR3: CASRTSSGSGNTQYF
size: -; V: TRBV28; J: TRBJ2-7; D: -; DNA: TGTGCCAGCAGTTTATGGCGGGGCCCTACCTACGAGCAGTACTTC; CDR3: CASSLWRGPTYEQYF
size: few; V: TRBV9; J: TRBJ2-5; D: -; DNA: TGTGCCAGCAGCGCAAGGGGCTGGGAGACCCAGTACTTC; CDR3: CASSARGWETQYF
size: -; V: TRBV18; J: TRBJ2-5; D: -; DNA: TGTGCCAGCTCACACGAAACACCCCAAGAGACCCAGTACTTC; CDR3: CASSHETPQETQYF
size: -; V: TRBV4-2; J: TRBJ2-1; D: -; DNA: TGTGCCAGCAGCCAAGGGGGGTATGACAATGAGCAGTTCTTC; CDR3: CASSQGGYDNEQFF
size: -; V: TRBV7-2; J: TRBJ2-1; D: TRBD1; DNA: TGTGCCAGCAGCGACAGGGCCTACAATGAGCAGTTCTTC; CDR3: CASSDRAYNEQFF
size: -; V: TRBV5-1; J: TRBJ1-1; D: -; DNA: TGCGCCAGCAGCCCCAGGGGCGGGCCCGAGGACACTGAAGCTTTCTTT; CDR3: CASSPRGGPEDTEAFF
size: -; V: TRBV15; J: TRBJ2-3; D: TRBD2; DNA: TGTGCCACCAGCAGAGAGGCGGCGGGAGGAGTAGATACGCAGTATTTT; CDR3: CATSREAAGGVDTQYF
size: -; V: TRBV29-1; J: TRBJ2-1; D: -; DNA: TGCAGCGTGGGCCAGGGGTACAATGAGCAGTTCTTC; CDR3: CSVGQGYNEQFF
size: -; V: TRBV6-5; J: TRBJ2-1; D: -; DNA: TGTGCCAGCAGTTACTCCGGGGTCAAGCTCTACAATGAGCAGTTCTTC; CDR3: CASSYSGVKLYNEQFF
size: once; V: TRBV9; J: TRBJ2-2; D: TRBD2; DNA: TGTGCCAGCAGCGGGTTAGCGGGAGGGCGGTTCCCCGGGGAGCTGTTTTTT; CDR3: CASSGLAGGRFPGELFF
size: -; V: TRBV6-5; J: TRBJ1-2; D: -; DNA: TGTGCCAGCCGGGCTAACTATGGCTACACCTTC; CDR3: CASRANYGYTF
size: few; V: TRBV19; J: TRBJ1-2; D: -; DNA: TGTGCCAGTAGTATGAGAGGAGCCGAACGTAATGGGGGCTATGGCTACACCTTC; CDR3: CASSMRGAERNGGYGYTF
size: -; V: TRBV5-1; J: TRBJ2-7; D: TRBD1; DNA: TGCGCCAGCGACCCGGGACAGGGAACCTACGAGCAGTACTTC; CDR3: CASDPGQGTYEQYF
size: -; V: TRBV7-2; J: TRBJ1-2; D: -; DNA: TGTGCCAGCAGCTCGATCGGGGAGGGAGGAAGGAGCTATGGCTACACCTTC; CDR3: CASSSIGEGGRSYGYTF
size: -; V: TRBV11-2; J: TRBJ1-1; D: TRBD1; DNA: TGTGCCAGCAGCTTAGATCGATGGGCAGGGGGCAAGACTGAAGCTTTCTTT; CDR3: CASSLDRWAGGKTEAFF
size: -; V: TRBV28; J: TRBJ1-1; D: -; DNA: TGTGCCAGCACCCTAGGGGGACTTCGAGCTTTCTTT; CDR3: CASTLGGLRAFF
size: -; V: TRBV5-1; J: TRBJ2-7; D: TRBD2; DNA: TGCGCCAGCAGCTCCCTCGCGGGGGGACTCTCCTACGAGCAGTACTTC; CDR3: CASSSLAGGLSYEQYF
size: -; V: TRBV28; J: TRBJ1-2; D: TRBD1; DNA: TGTGCCAGCAGCCCGGACAGGGTGAGTGGCTACACCTTC; CDR3: CASSPDRVSGYTF
size: -; V: TRBV2; J: TRBJ2-7; D: TRBD2; DNA: TGTGCCAGCAGTGAAGGACTAGCCAGGAACTACGAGCAGTACTTC; CDR3: CASSEGLARNYEQYF
size: -; V: TRBV2; J: TRBJ2-2; D: TRBD2; DNA: TGTGCCAGCAGTGAACGTAGCGGGGGTGGCCCCGGGGAGCTGTTTTTT; CDR3: CASSERSGGGPGELFF
size: -; V: TRBV29-1; J: TRBJ2-7; D: TRBD1; DNA: TGCAGCGTCGGGACAGGGTTCTACGAGCAGTACTTC; CDR3: CSVGTGFYEQYF
size: -; V: TRBV27; J: TRBJ2-7; D: -; DNA: TGTGCCAGCAGTCCGAGGGCCAAAGGGGCCGAGCAGTACTTC; CDR3: CASSPRAKGAEQYF
size: -; V: TRBV11-2; J: TRBJ2-1; D: TRBD2; DNA: TGTGCCAGCAGCCCGAATCCGGGACTAGCGGGCAATGAGCAGTTCTTC; CDR3: CASSPNPGLAGNEQFF
size: -; V: TRBV11-2; J: TRBJ2-5; D: TRBD1; DNA: TGTGCCAGCAGCTACCGGACAGGGGAGACCCAGTACTTC; CDR3: CASSYRTGETQYF
size: -; V: TRBV6-5; J: TRBJ2-6; D: -; DNA: TGTGCCAGCAGCTCAGGGGTGGGGGCCAACGTCCTGACTTTC; CDR3: CASSSGVGANVLTF
size: -; V: TRBV7-9; J: TRBJ2-5; D: -; DNA: TGTGCCAGCAGCTTAGGTGAGGCAGGAGAGACCCAGTACTTC; CDR3: CASSLGEAGETQYF
size: -; V: TRBV7-9; J: TRBJ2-3; D: TRBD1; DNA: TGTGCCAGCAGCATCATCAGGGGGCATGGAGATACGCAGTATTTT; CDR3: CASSIIRGHGDTQYF
size: -; V: TRBV19; J: TRBJ2-7; D: -; DNA: TGTGCCAGTAGTATAGCGGAGTCCTACGAGCAGTACTTC; CDR3: CASSIAESYEQYF
size: -; V: TRBV6-6; J: TRBJ2-1; D: TRBD2; DNA: TGTGCCAGCACTTGGAGCGGGAGAGCTACCGACAATGAGCAGTTCTTC; CDR3: CASTWSGRATDNEQFF